Each of the 8 T cell receptor beta chains below was sequenced from the same sample in a study of CD8 T cells in ankylosing spondylitis. TCRdb itself ran the 5' RACE reads through MiXCR, one entry per CDR3 protein. The table lists around 220,000 distinct CDR3 sequences, 8% to 11% of them singletons. Sequencing was done on a sample of blood, either unsorted or a sorted T cell fraction (not recorded which). The receptors derive from a male donor with ankylosing spondylitis or in good health (not recorded which).

This clonotype came up a few times. V usage is TRBV7-2 and J usage is TRBJ2-3; 11 bases align to TRBD1. Per germline, CDR1 SGHTA and CDR2 FQGNSA. There are 17 residues in the CDR3. V shed 4 bases and J 8 bases; nucleotides not matched to a gene: 14. The CDR3 DNA follows: TGTGCCAGCAGCTCTAACCAAGGACAGGGGGCGGCGGGTACGCAGTATTTT. This codes for CASSSNQGQGAAGTQYF.

As to this clonotype: Being one base from a much bigger clone, this may be a read error. The chain has TRBV20-1 and TRBJ2-2; 8 nucleotides line up with TRBD1. The germline V gene has CDR1 DFQATT and CDR2 SNEGSKA (reference sequence). The CDR3 covers 14 residues. CDR3 loop: CSARTGINTGERFF. In nucleotides, the CDR3 is TGCAGTGCGAGGACAGGGATAAACACCGGGGAGCGGTTTTTT.

This clonotype appeared a few times. The V call is TRBV20-1, the J call TRBJ1-2, with D possibly matching TRBD1 (6 bases). The CDR3 runs 15 residues. V dropped 6 bases and J dropped 3 bases, with 20 bases sitting between them. The germline V gene encodes CDR1 DFQATT and CDR2 SNEGSKA (reference sequence). In nucleotides, the CDR3 is TGCAGTGCCCCGATCCGCGCGCCAGGGGACTATGGCTACACCTTC. As protein: CSAPIRAPGDYGYTF.

This chain connects TRBV7-2 to TRBJ2-7, with D unclear. Trimming cost V 2 bases and J 6 bases, with 8 bases left between them. From germline, CDR1 is SGHTA and CDR2 FQGNSA. This CDR3 is 12 amino acids long. The CDR3 DNA is TGTGCCAGCAGCTTAATGGTGAGCGAGCAGTACTTC. Its protein product is CASSLMVSEQYF.

This clonotype showed up just a few times. CDR3 coding DNA: TGTGCCAGCAGCTTTTGGGACAGGGCATACGAGCAGTACTTC. Amino acid sequence: CASSFWDRAYEQYF. This chain connects TRBV5-5 to TRBJ2-7; TRBD1 matches at 9 bases. The CDR3 contains 14 residues. J was trimmed by 4 bases and V by 2 bases; bases with no gene match: 4. In germline, CDR1 is SGHKS, CDR2 YYEKEE (reference sequence).

Concerning this clonotype itself: Possible read error: a much larger clone is one base away. V gene TRBV3-1 combines with J gene TRBJ2-5; possibly TRBD2 for D (5 bases). Germline CDR1 reads LGHDT; CDR2 reads YNNKEL (reference sequence). This CDR3 comprises 14 residues. Trimming removed 6 bases from V and 9 bases from J, with 20 bases in between. CDR3 sequence (DNA): TGTGCCAGCAGACCACTGCTAGCCACGGAGGCCCAGTACTTC. As protein: CASRPLLATEAQYF.

This clonotype showed up many times. The rearrangement joins TRBV4-2 to TRBJ2-7; D is possibly TRBD1 (6 bases). The CDR3 has 17 residues. From germline, CDR1 is LGHNA and CDR2 YNFKEQ. V was cut by 3 bases and J by 0 bases, with 18 bases left in between. The CDR3 protein is CASSHLPGTTSSYEQYF. The CDR3 DNA is TGTGCCAGCAGCCATTTACCCGGGACAACCTCCTCCTACGAGCAGTACTTC.

Ten or more counts support this clonotype. The rearrangement links TRBV5-1 to TRBJ1-4, with D uncertain. CDR1 SGHRS and CDR2 YFSETQ come from the germline V gene. The CDR3 sequence is 16 residues long. V was shortened by 2 bases and J by 4 bases, with 15 bases between the two germline ends. CDR3 DNA: TGCGCCAGCAGCTTACTATCGGGCACATTTAATGAAAAACTGTTTTTT. Translating it yields CASSLLSGTFNEKLFF.